This T cell receptor beta chain was retrieved from a study of T-cell reconstitution after alpha-beta-depleted transplantation in children. Unique molecular identifiers were built into the TCRbeta library. TCRdb reanalysed the PCR reads using MiXCR and keeps one entry per CDR3 protein. Of some 490,000 distinct CDR3 sequences listed, 12% are singletons. Germline CDR1 and CDR2: SNHLY and FYNNEI. V gave up 10 bases and J gave up 0 bases; unmatched junction bases: 17. This CDR3 is 18 amino acids long. This specimen was PBMCs from the stem cell graft donor, taken from the stem cell graft. This sequence was found in a human donor who donated a stem cell graft to a child with combined immunodeficiency. The genes are TRBV2 and TRBJ2-1; the match to TRBD2 covers 8 bases. The CDR3 spells CAICSRTSIVSSYNEQFF. DNA for the CDR3: TGTGCCATCTGTTCCCGGACTAGCATAGTGAGCTCCTACAATGAGCAGTTCTTC.